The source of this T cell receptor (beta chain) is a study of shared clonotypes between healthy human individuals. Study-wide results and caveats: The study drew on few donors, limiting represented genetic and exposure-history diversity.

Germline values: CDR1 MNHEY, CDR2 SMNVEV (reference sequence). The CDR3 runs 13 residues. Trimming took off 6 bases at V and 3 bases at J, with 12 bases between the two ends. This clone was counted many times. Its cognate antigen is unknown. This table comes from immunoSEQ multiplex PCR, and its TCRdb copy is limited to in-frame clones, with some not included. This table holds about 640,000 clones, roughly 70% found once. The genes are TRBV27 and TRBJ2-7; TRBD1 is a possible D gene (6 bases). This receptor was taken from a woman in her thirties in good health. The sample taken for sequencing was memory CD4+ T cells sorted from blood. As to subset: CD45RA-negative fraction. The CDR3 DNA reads TGTGCCAGCAGGTTGAAGGACAGCTACGAGCAGTACTTC. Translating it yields CASRLKDSYEQYF.